A selection of T cell receptor beta chains follows, all from one sample in a study of T cell responses to AZD1222 COVID-19 vaccine. Measured with immunoSEQ multiplex PCR; TCRdb has only the in-frame clones, and not every one. Seen here are some 140,000 clones, around 84% observed once, and the top ten hold 4.1%. Sequenced material: peripheral blood, taken on day 0 of AZD1222 vaccination. Receptors originate from an adult in good health. Each CDR3 is given with its conserved first and last residue. Each record gives: CDR3 length, clone size, V gene, D gene, J gene, CDR3 DNA, CDR3 protein. The D gene is left open where the match is weak. The listing skips clone size in some rows; elsewhere it reads once, few, many or a size class.

15	NA	TRBV7-9	NA	TRBJ1-1	TGTGCCAGCAGCAAACAGGATATTGGATACACTGAAGCTTTCTTT	CASSKQDIGYTEAFF
11	NA	TRBV3-1/TRBV3-2	NA	TRBJ1-6	TGTGCCAGCAGCCAAGGATCACCCCTCCACTTT	CASSQGSPLHF
13	NA	TRBV4-1	NA	TRBJ2-7	TGCGCCAGCAGCCAAGGAGATTACTACGAGCAGTACTTC	CASSQGDYYEQYF
18	NA	TRBV24-1	TRBD2	TRBJ2-2	TGTGCCACCAGTGATTACGTTAGCGGGGGGGACAACACCGGGGAGCTGTTTTTT	CATSDYVSGGDNTGELFF
16	NA	TRBV6-5	NA	TRBJ1-1	TGTGCCAGCAGTTACTCCTCACAGGGAGGAGTCACTGAAGCTTTCTTT	CASSYSSQGGVTEAFF
14	NA	TRBV19	NA	TRBJ1-5	TGTGCCAGTAAACACAGCCGGGGCAATCAGCCCCAGCATTTT	CASKHSRGNQPQHF
16	NA	TRBV18	NA	TRBJ1-3	TGTGCCAGCTCACCACCGGATGGGGGGCCTGGAAACACCATATATTTT	CASSPPDGGPGNTIYF
14	medium-sized	TRBV5-1	NA	TRBJ2-7	TGCGCCAGCAGCTTGGCTACTAGCTCCTACGAGCAGTACTTC	CASSLATSSYEQYF
14	NA	TRBV7-9	NA	TRBJ1-1	TGTGCCAGCAATCTCAGGGAGGGTGACACTGAAGCTTTCTTT	CASNLREGDTEAFF
12	NA	TRBV6-5	NA	TRBJ1-2	TGTGCCAGCAGTACCGGGGACTATGGCTACACCTTC	CASSTGDYGYTF
15	NA	TRBV28	TRBD1	TRBJ1-2	TGTGCCAGCAGTCGGAACAGGGGGCAGGATTTTGGCTACACCTTC	CASSRNRGQDFGYTF
14	few	TRBV5-1	NA	TRBJ2-2	TGCGCCAGCAGCTTCCCGGGTTCGACCGGGGAGCTGTTTTTT	CASSFPGSTGELFF
14	NA	TRBV5-8	TRBD1	TRBJ1-5	TGTGCCAGCAGCTTTGATACAGGGGGACAGCCCCAGCATTTT	CASSFDTGGQPQHF
16	NA	TRBV9	NA	TRBJ2-2	TGTGCCAGCAGCGTCAGGCGACAGGGAGGGACCGGGGAGCTGTTTTTT	CASSVRRQGGTGELFF
15	once	TRBV19	NA	TRBJ1-1	TGTGCCAGTACCCCTGACGGGGTTTGGGGAACTGAAGCTTTCTTT	CASTPDGVWGTEAFF
17	NA	TRBV6-1	TRBD1	TRBJ2-2	TGTGCCAGCAGTGAAGCAGGGACAGGTTCGAACACCGGGGAGCTGTTTTTT	CASSEAGTGSNTGELFF
13	NA	TRBV2	TRBD1	TRBJ1-1	TGTGCCAGCACCCGGACAGGGGGGACTGAAGCTTTCTTT	CASTRTGGTEAFF
16	NA	TRBV28	TRBD1	TRBJ1-5	TGTGCCAGCAGTTTAGCGGGAGGGGGCCCGGATCAGCCCCAGCATTTT	CASSLAGGGPDQPQHF
15	few	TRBV6-5	NA	TRBJ1-6	TGTGCCAGCAGTCGGTCACAGCGGTATAATTCACCCCTCCACTTT	CASSRSQRYNSPLHF
15	NA	TRBV5-1	NA	TRBJ2-1	TGCGCCAGCAGCTCCCCCGGGACACTCTACAATGAGCAGTTCTTC	CASSSPGTLYNEQFF
15	NA	TRBV7-9	TRBD1	TRBJ2-7	TGTGCCAGCAGCCCACGGGACAGGGGGTCCCACGAGCAGTACTTC	CASSPRDRGSHEQYF
18	NA	TRBV11-2	NA	TRBJ2-5	TGTGCCAGCAGCTTAGATTTTCGGGGCAGTAGGGTTATAGAGACCCAGTACTTC	CASSLDFRGSRVIETQYF
15	NA	TRBV11-2	TRBD1	TRBJ1-3	TGTGCCAGCAGCTTCGAGGGGGCGCAGGGAAACACCATATATTTT	CASSFEGAQGNTIYF
18	NA	TRBV18	TRBD1	TRBJ1-4	TGTGCCAGCTCACCCCGACAGACCCGGACAGGGTCTAATGAAAAACTGTTTTTT	CASSPRQTRTGSNEKLFF
15	NA	TRBV7-9	TRBD1	TRBJ2-3	TGTGCCAGCAGCTCGGGACAGGGGTTGACAGATACGCAGTATTTT	CASSSGQGLTDTQYF
19	NA	TRBV29-1	TRBD2	TRBJ2-2	TGCAGCGTTTCCCACGACTATGGGTTCAGCGGGGACAACACCGGGGAGCTGTTTTTT	CSVSHDYGFSGDNTGELFF
13	NA	TRBV28	NA	TRBJ1-2	TGTGCCAGCAGCTTACAGAAGGGGGTAGGCTACACCTTC	CASSLQKGVGYTF
14	NA	TRBV28	NA	TRBJ2-4	TGTGCCAGCAGTTTTGCCGGGACAAAAAACATTCAGTACTTC	CASSFAGTKNIQYF
15	NA	TRBV3-1/TRBV3-2	TRBD1	TRBJ1-5	TGTGCCAGCAGCCAAGGGGCAGGGGGGAATCAGCCCCAGCATTTT	CASSQGAGGNQPQHF
13	few	TRBV30	TRBD2	TRBJ2-1	TGTGCCTGGAGTGGGCTAGCGGGGAATGAGCAGTTCTTC	CAWSGLAGNEQFF
15	NA	TRBV28	NA	TRBJ1-3	TGTGCCAGCAGTTTAGACGGCAACTCTGGAAACACCATATATTTT	CASSLDGNSGNTIYF
14	few	TRBV5-1	NA	TRBJ2-2	TGCGCCAGCAGCTTAAACCGGGGCACCGGGGAGCTGTTTTTT	CASSLNRGTGELFF
14	NA	TRBV28	NA	TRBJ2-7	TGTGCCAGCAGTCAGGGTATGAAAGTCGACGAGCAGTACTTC	CASSQGMKVDEQYF
16	NA	TRBV7-2	NA	TRBJ1-3	TGTGCCAGCAGCTTACAAGGCCGAAGCTCTGGAAACACCATATATTTT	CASSLQGRSSGNTIYF
15	NA	TRBV28	NA	TRBJ2-5	TGTGCCACCTATACTAGGGGAGGCGGTGAAGAGACCCAGTACTTC	CATYTRGGGEETQYF
14	NA	TRBV24-1	TRBD1	TRBJ1-2	TGTGCCACCAGTGATGGGACGACAGGGTATGGCTACACCTTC	CATSDGTTGYGYTF
17	NA	TRBV27	TRBD1	TRBJ2-4	TGTGCCAGCAGTTTATCAGGGGGCGGAGGAGCCAAAAACATTCAGTACTTC	CASSLSGGGGAKNIQYF
14	once	TRBV2	TRBD1	TRBJ2-7	TGTGCCAGCAGCGAACAGGGGGGTTCCTACGAGCAGTACTTC	CASSEQGGSYEQYF
16	NA	TRBV7-9	TRBD1	TRBJ2-1	TGTGCCAGCAGCTTAGGGCACAGGGGCTCCTACAATGAGCAGTTCTTC	CASSLGHRGSYNEQFF
14	NA	TRBV5-4	NA	TRBJ1-1	TGTGCCAGCAGCTCTACAAGCATGAACACTGAAGCTTTCTTT	CASSSTSMNTEAFF
15	NA	TRBV6-5	TRBD1	TRBJ2-7	TGTGCCAGCGGGACAGGGGTCCTTTCCTACTACGAGCAGTACTTC	CASGTGVLSYYEQYF
12	NA	TRBV29-1	NA	TRBJ2-2	TGCAGCGGACGGGAAAACACCGGGGAGCTGTTTTTT	CSGRENTGELFF
13	NA	TRBV5-5	NA	TRBJ1-2	TGTGCCAGCAGTTCCGACAGCAACTATGGCTACACCTTC	CASSSDSNYGYTF
11	NA	TRBV11-2	NA	TRBJ1-1	TGTGCCAGCAGCTTGGGTCAGAAAGCTTTCTTT	CASSLGQKAFF
13	NA	TRBV5-1	NA	TRBJ1-1	TGCGCCAGCAGCTTGGCTAGTTACACTGAAGCTTTCTTT	CASSLASYTEAFF
16	NA	TRBV7-8	TRBD2	TRBJ2-2	TGTGCCAGCAGCTCGACTAGCGCAAAAATCACCGGGGAGCTGTTTTTT	CASSSTSAKITGELFF
14	NA	TRBV14	NA	TRBJ1-2	TGTGCCAGCAGCCAAGATATAGCAGCCATTGGCTACACCTTC	CASSQDIAAIGYTF
15	NA	TRBV25-1	NA	TRBJ2-5	TGTGCCAGCAGTGAGCAGGGCTCGGTCCAAGAGACCCAGTACTTC	CASSEQGSVQETQYF
16	NA	TRBV6-5	NA	TRBJ1-2	TGTGCCAGCAGTTACTATAGAGGCACAGCTAACTATGGCTACACCTTC	CASSYYRGTANYGYTF
15	once	TRBV11-2	NA	TRBJ2-7	TGTGCCAGCAGCTTAGATCCTGTGCAGGTCTACGAGCAGTACTTC	CASSLDPVQVYEQYF